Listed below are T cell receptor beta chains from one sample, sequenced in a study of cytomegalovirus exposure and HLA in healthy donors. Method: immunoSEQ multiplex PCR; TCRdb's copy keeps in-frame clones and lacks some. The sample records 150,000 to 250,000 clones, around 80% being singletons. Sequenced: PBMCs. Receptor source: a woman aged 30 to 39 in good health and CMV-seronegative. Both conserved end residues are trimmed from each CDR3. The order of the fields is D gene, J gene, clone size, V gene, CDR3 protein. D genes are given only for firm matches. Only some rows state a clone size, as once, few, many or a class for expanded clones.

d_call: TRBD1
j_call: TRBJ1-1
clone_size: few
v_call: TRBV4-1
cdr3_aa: ASSRPGQGNTEAF

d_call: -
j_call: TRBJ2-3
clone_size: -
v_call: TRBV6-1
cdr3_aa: AGAGQRTDTQY

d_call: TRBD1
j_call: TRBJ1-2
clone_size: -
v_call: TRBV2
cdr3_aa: ASRRTGDSGGSYGYT

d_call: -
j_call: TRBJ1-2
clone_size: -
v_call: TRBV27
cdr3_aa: ASSLAQGSGYT

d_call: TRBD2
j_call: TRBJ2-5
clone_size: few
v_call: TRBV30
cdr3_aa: AWSVTSGVTAQY

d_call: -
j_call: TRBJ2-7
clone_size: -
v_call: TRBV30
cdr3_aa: AWSVGHLSSYEQY

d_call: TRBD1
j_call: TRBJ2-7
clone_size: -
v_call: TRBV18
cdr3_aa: ASSSRTGADEQY

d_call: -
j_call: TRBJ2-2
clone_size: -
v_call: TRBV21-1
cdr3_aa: ASSRDRVSGGNTGELF

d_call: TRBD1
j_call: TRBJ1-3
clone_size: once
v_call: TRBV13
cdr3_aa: ASSPGTGAGGNTIY

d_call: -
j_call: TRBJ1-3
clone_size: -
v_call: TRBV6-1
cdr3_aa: ASSESPASSGNTIY

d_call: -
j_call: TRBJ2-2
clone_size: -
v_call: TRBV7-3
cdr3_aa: ASSPAGPGELF

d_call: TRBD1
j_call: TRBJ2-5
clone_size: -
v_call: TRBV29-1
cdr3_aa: SDRTGGSLGTQY

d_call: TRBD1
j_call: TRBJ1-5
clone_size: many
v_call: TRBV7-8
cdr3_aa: ASTSDRGNQPQH

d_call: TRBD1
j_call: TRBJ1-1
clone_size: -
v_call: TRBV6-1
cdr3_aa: ASTFGQGYTEAF

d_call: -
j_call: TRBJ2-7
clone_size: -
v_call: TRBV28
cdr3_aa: ASSYLYSMGGRYEQY

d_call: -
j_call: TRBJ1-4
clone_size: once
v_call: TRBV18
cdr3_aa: ASSPPPEKLF

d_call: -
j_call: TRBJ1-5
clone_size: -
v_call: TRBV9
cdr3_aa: ASSVAGNSNQPQH

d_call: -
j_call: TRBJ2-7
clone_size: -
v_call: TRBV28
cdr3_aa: ASISGTISYEQY

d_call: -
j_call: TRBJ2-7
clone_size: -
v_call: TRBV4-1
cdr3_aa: ASSQERIFYEQY

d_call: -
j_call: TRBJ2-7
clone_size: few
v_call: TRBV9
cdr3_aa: ASSALDPVGEQY

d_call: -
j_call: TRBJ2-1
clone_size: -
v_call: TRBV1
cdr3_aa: TSSQDTPRTSGSYNEQF

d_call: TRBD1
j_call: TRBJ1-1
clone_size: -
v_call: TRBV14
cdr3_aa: ASSRWGQLNTEAF

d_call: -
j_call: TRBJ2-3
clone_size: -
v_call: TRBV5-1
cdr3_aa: ASSWGDSDTQY

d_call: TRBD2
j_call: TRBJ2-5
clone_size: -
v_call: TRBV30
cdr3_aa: AWSKTGTSGIETQY

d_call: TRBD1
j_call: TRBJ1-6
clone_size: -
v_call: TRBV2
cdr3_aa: ASSATGSVSPLH

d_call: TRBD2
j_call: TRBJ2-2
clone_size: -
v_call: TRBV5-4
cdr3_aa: ASTDPSGGEIVTGELF

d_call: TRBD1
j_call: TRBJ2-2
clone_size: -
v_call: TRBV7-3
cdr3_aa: ASSLRVTGLGELF

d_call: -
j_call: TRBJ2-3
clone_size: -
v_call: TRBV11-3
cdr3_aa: ASSLGLDTQY

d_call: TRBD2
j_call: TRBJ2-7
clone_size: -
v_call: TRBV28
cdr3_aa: ASSSKRGGRYEQY

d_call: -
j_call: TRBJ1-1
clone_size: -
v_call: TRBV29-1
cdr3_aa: SVEDPPPPGTEAF

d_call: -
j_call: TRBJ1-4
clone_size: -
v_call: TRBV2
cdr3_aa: ASTRPGSTNEKLF

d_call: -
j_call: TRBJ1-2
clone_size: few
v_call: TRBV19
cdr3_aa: ASMRGKSFYGYT

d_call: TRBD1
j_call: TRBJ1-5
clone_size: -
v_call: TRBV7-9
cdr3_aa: ASSIGQEHEGPQH

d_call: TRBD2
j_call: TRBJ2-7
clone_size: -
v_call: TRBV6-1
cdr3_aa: ASRLSSGGSYEQY

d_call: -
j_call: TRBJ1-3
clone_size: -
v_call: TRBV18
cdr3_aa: ASSPNAGVNTIY

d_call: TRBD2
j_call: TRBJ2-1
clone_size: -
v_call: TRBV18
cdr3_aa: ASSPPELPSGGYEQF

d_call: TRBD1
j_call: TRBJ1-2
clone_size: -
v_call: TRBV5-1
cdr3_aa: ASSVGTGSPGYT

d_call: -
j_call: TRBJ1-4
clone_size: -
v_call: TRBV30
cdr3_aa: AWSVGGPDEKLF

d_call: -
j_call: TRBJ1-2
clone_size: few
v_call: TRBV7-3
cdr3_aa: ASSSPDSYGYT

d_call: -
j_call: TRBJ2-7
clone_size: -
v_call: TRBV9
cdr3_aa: ASSVEQATEQY

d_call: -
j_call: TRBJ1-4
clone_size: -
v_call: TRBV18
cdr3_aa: ASSPPGLGKLF

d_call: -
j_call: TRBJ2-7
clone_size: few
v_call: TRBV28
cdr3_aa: ASSPDIAGYEQY

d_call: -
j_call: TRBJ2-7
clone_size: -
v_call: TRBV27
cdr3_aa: ASSLIGSSYEQY

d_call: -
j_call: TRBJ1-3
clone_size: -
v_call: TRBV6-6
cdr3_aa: ASSYEGSSGNTIY

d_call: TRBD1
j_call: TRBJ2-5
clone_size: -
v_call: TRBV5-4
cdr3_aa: ASSGRDRVKETQY

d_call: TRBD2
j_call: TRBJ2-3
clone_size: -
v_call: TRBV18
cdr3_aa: ASSGYGGGATDTQY

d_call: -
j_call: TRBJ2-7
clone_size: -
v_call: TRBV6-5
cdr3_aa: ATLGRVEQY

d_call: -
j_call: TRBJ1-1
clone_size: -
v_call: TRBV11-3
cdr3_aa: ASSLVAGSTEAF

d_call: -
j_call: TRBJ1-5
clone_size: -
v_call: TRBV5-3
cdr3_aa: ARSPLPRRNQPQH

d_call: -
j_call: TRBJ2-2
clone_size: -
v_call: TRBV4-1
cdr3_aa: ASSTPPGENTGELF

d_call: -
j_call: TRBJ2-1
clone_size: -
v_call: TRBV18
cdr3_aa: ASSPRVQGDEQF

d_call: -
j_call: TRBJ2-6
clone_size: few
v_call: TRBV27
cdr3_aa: ASRGSGTHFRGANVLT

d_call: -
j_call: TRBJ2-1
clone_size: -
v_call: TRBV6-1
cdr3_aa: ASQRDTGYKQF